Listed here are 29 T cell receptor beta chains from one sample, sequenced in a study of blood T cell repertoires in COVID-19. Sequencing used immunoSEQ multiplex PCR; TCRdb keeps in-frame clones, though not all of them. This sample has some 340,000 clones, with 85% found just once. The material sequenced was peripheral blood. The source is a woman between 18 and 29 years old with acute or convalescent COVID-19.

The CDR3: CATSRGGERSGNTIYF. For the CDR3, the DNA is TGTGCCACCAGCAGAGGGGGAGAACGATCTGGAAACACCATATATTTT. This chain uses TRBV15 with TRBJ1-3, with D hard to call. Trimming left V 1 base short and J 1 base short, with 11 bases between. The CDR3 is 16 amino acids. Per the germline V gene, CDR1 is LNHNV and CDR2 is YYDKDF (reference sequence).

This clone has just one count. The chain is built from TRBV21-1 and TRBJ1-2; the table's D gene call, TRBD1, was not cross checked with the DNA. TRBV21-1 is flagged as a pseudogene. CDR3 length: 11 amino acids. The CDR3: CASSGLRGYTF. In nucleotides, the CDR3 is TGTGCCAGCAGCGGGCTCCGGGGCTACACCTTC.

A single count supports this clone. The chain is built from TRBV5-1 and TRBJ2-3; D is perhaps TRBD2 (5 bases). Germline CDR1 and CDR2: SGHRS and YFSETQ. Deletions cut 4 bases from V and 0 bases from J, with 15 bases between. The CDR3 length is 16 residues. The CDR3, as DNA: TGCGCCAGCAGCCGTGAGGGAAACCCTAGCACAGATACGCAGTATTTT. It encodes CASSREGNPSTDTQYF.

The chain is built from TRBV11-1 and TRBJ1-3; unclear D gene. Trimming pared 3 bases from V and 0 bases from J, leaving 3 bases between. CDR3 length equals 13 residues. Germline V lookup: CDR1 SGHAT, CDR2 FQDESV (reference sequence). CDR3 bases: TGTGCCAGCAGCTTTAACTCTGGAAACACCATATATTTT. It translates to CASSFNSGNTIYF.

There are a few counts of this clone. The V and J genes are TRBV9 and TRBJ2-2; 8 bases align to TRBD1. Germline CDR1 reads SGDLS; CDR2 reads YYNGEE. The CDR3 totals 14 residues. V trimming: 4 bases; J trimming: 7 bases; junction bases outside the gene matches: 6. CDR3 nucleotides: TGTGCCAGCAGCCCGGACAGGGACGACGGGGAGCTGTTTTTT. Its protein product is CASSPDRDDGELFF.

This clone was observed a single time. The chain recombines TRBV27 with TRBJ2-5, with 10 bases aligning to TRBD2. Trimming took 4 bases from V and 7 from J; bases not matched to a gene: 6. Germline CDR1 MNHEY, CDR2 SMNVEV (reference sequence). The CDR3 has 14 amino acids. The CDR3 loop reads CASSSGLASGTQYF. The CDR3 nucleotides are TGTGCCAGCAGTTCGGGACTAGCGTCTGGGACCCAGTACTTC.

The rearrangement uses TRBV7-9 and TRBJ1-2; a possible D gene is TRBD1 (5 bases). The CDR3 consists of 13 residues. The V gene lost 8 bases and the J gene lost 0 bases, with 10 bases spanning the gap. CDR1 and CDR2 (germline): SEHNR, FQNEAQ (reference sequence). The CDR3 loop reads CASWRGPNYGYTF. In DNA form, the CDR3 reads TGTGCCAGCTGGAGGGGACCTAACTATGGCTACACCTTC.

This clone appeared a few times. V and J are TRBV5-4 and TRBJ2-3, with D possibly matching TRBD2 (5 bases). Germline V lookup: CDR1 SGHNT, CDR2 YYREEE (reference sequence). Between the trimmed V and J ends, which lost 4 bases and 4 bases, there was a span of 19 bases. The CDR3 spans 16 residues. Here the CDR3 reads CASSPKEGRVADTQYF. CDR3 DNA: TGTGCCAGCAGCCCCAAGGAAGGGAGAGTGGCAGATACGCAGTATTTT.

The chain employs TRBV15 and TRBJ2-1; maybe TRBD2 (6 bases). V dropped 1 base and J dropped 9 bases, with 10 bases sitting between them. The V gene's germline CDR1 is LNHNV and CDR2 YYDKDF (reference sequence). The CDR3 is 13 residues long. This CDR3 is CATSRGRGGEQFF. DNA for the CDR3: TGTGCCACCAGCAGAGGAAGGGGAGGTGAGCAGTTCTTC.

The chain joins TRBV6-2 or TRBV6-3 to TRBJ1-5, with D perhaps TRBD1 (6 bases). The CDR3 extends over 13 amino acids. The V gene lost 4 bases and the J gene lost 6 bases, with 10 bases spanning the gap. The germline CDR1 and CDR2 sequences are MNHEY and SVGEGT. CDR3 residues: CASSFGQSQPQHF. The CDR3 nucleotides are TGTGCCAGCAGTTTCGGACAGAGTCAGCCCCAGCATTTT.

The chain links TRBV24-1 to TRBJ2-2; 7 nucleotides agree with TRBD1. V lost 4 bases, J lost 0 bases, and 1 base stayed unmatched. The germline CDR1 and CDR2 sequences are KGHDR and SFDVKD. CDR3 length: 15 residues. The CDR3 loop is CATSDDRANTGELFF. The CDR3 coding sequence is TGTGCCACCAGTGACGACAGGGCGAACACCGGGGAGCTGTTTTTT.

In its sample, this clone was seen once. The chain links TRBV28 to TRBJ2-5; D is ambiguous. Deletions cut 4 bases from V and 2 bases from J, with 17 bases between. The CDR3 is made up of 16 amino acids. Germline V gene lookup returns CDR1 MDHEN and CDR2 SYDVKM. CDR3 bases: TGTGCCAGCAGTTCCCCTGGCCGTTACGAACAAGAGACCCAGTACTTC. Translated: CASSSPGRYEQETQYF.

The J gene is TRBJ1-1, the V gene TRBV11-2; a possible D gene is TRBD1 (5 bases). The V end was cut by 5 bases, the J end by 7 bases, with 14 bases between. This CDR3 comprises 13 residues. The germline V gene encodes CDR1 SGHAT and CDR2 FQNNGV. CDR3 DNA sequence: TGTGCCAGCAGCCTTCCAGGACACAGTGAAGCTTTCTTT. This sequence encodes CASSLPGHSEAFF.

The sample holds many counts of this clone. The chain is built from TRBV11-2 and TRBJ1-1; 7 bases align to TRBD1. Germline lookup yields CDR1 SGHAT and CDR2 FQNNGV. CDR3 length equals 13 residues. The J segment lost 4 bases and the V segment lost 2 bases, leaving 1 base of the junction unmatched. The CDR3 DNA is TGTGCCAGCAGCTTACAGGGGGGCACTGAAGCTTTCTTT. This gives the protein CASSLQGGTEAFF. Based on the CDR3 plus reference TRBV11-2 and TRBJ1-1, the full variable domain is EAGVAQSPRYKIIEKRQSVAFWCNPISGHATLYWYQQILGQGPKLLIQFQNNGVVDDSQLPKDRFSAERLKGVDSTLKIQPAKLEDSAVYLCASSLQGGTEAFFGQGTRLTVV.

This chain joins TRBV28 and TRBJ2-4; 11 bases match TRBD1. The CDR3 runs 18 residues. V shed 6 bases and J 3 bases; nucleotides not matched to a gene: 13. Germline values: CDR1 MDHEN, CDR2 SYDVKM. The CDR3 DNA reads as TGTGCCAGCAGCGTTATAAGAGGGACAGGGGGGGACAAAAACATTCAGTACTTC. The encoded protein is CASSVIRGTGGDKNIQYF.

The chain joins TRBV7-2 to TRBJ1-5; D not resolved. Trimming pared 6 bases from V and 7 bases from J, leaving 19 bases between. This CDR3 region has 15 residues. Germline-derived CDR1 and CDR2 are SGHTA and FQGNSA. The CDR3 DNA sequence: TGTGCCAGCAGATCGGACGTTAGAACGGGACAGCCCCAGCATTTT. Its protein is CASRSDVRTGQPQHF.

Here the CDR3 reads CASSQERGTVDVRPQHF. CDR3 DNA: TGCGCCAGCAGCCAAGAGAGGGGGACAGTGGACGTGAGGCCCCAGCATTTT. This rearrangement joins TRBV4-1 to TRBJ1-5; 7 bases map to TRBD1. Per germline, CDR1 MGHRA and CDR2 YSYEKL. The CDR3 totals 17 residues. V shed 0 bases, J shed 9 bases, and the junction held 14 bases outside the gene matches.

The rearrangement links TRBV4-2 to TRBJ1-2; tentative D call: TRBD1 (6 bases). CDR3 length: 15 amino acids. Trimming stripped 3 bases from V and 7 bases from J, with 18 bases between. Looked up from germline, CDR1 is LGHNA and CDR2 is YNFKEQ. The CDR3 DNA reads TGTGCCAGCAGCCATGCCTCGGGGGGCGCGGGTGGCTACACCTTC. It yields the protein CASSHASGGAGGYTF.

This clone was detected once. The V call is TRBV18, the J call TRBJ2-5; D is undetermined. The CDR3 contains 15 residues. Germline V gene sequence: CDR1 KGHSH, CDR2 LQKENI. Deletions cut 1 base from V and 5 bases from J, with 14 bases between. Written as DNA, the CDR3 is TGTGCCAGCTCACCACTTAGCCCCCACGGGGAGACCCAGTACTTC. This gives the protein CASSPLSPHGETQYF. Drawing the rest from reference TRBV18 and TRBJ2-5, the complete variable domain is NAGVMQNPRHLVRRRGQEARLRCSPMKGHSHVYWYRQLPEEGLKFMVYLQKENIIDESGMPKERFSAEFPKEGPSILRIQQVVRGDSAAYFCASSPLSPHGETQYFGPGTRLLVL.

V gene TRBV6-1 combines with J gene TRBJ1-5; 10 nucleotides agree with TRBD1. Germline CDR1 and CDR2: MNHNS and SASEGT. V shed 3 bases and J 1 base; nucleotides not matched to a gene: 9. The CDR3 has 18 residues. The CDR3 loop reads CASSDGRSGQGSNQPQHF. The CDR3 bases are TGTGCCAGCAGTGACGGGAGGTCGGGACAGGGGAGCAATCAGCCCCAGCATTTT.

The rearrangement uses TRBV2 and TRBJ2-7, with 7 bases aligning to TRBD1. The V segment lost 5 bases and the J segment 5 bases; nucleotides outside the gene matches: 6. The germline V gene encodes CDR1 SNHLY and CDR2 FYNNEI. This CDR3 region has 13 residues. The CDR3 sequence: CASSLRTGDEQYF. As DNA, the CDR3 is TGTGCCAGCAGTTTAAGAACAGGGGACGAGCAGTACTTC.

The V gene is TRBV9, the J gene TRBJ1-3; D gene ambiguous. Trimming cost V 0 bases and J 4 bases, with 14 bases left between them. The CDR3 is 16 residues long. Germline V lookup: CDR1 SGDLS, CDR2 YYNGEE. As DNA, the CDR3 is TGTGCCAGCAGCGTAGACCCCCCGGGATCCGGAAACACCATATATTTT. Its translation: CASSVDPPGSGNTIYF.

The genes are TRBV12-5 and TRBJ2-2; D remains ambiguous. This CDR3 has 12 amino acids. V was cut by 6 bases and J by 7 bases, with 9 bases left in between. From germline, CDR1 is LGHNT and CDR2 FRNRAP. The CDR3 loop is CASGGDVGELFF. CDR3 bases: TGTGCTAGTGGCGGAGATGTCGGGGAGCTGTTTTTT.

The rearrangement joins TRBV7-8 to TRBJ2-1, with TRBD2 identical over 9 bases. J gave up 3 bases and V 4 bases, and 4 bases lay outside the gene matches. The CDR3 has 15 residues. The V gene's germline CDR1 is SGHVS and CDR2 FQNEAQ. DNA for the CDR3: TGTGCCAGCAGCTCCCTAGCGGGAATCTACAATGAGCAGTTCTTC. Protein product: CASSSLAGIYNEQFF.

The V and J genes are TRBV2 and TRBJ2-7; 7 bases agree with TRBD2. The CDR3 length is 15 residues. The germline V gene encodes CDR1 SNHLY and CDR2 FYNNEI. V was clipped by 6 bases and J by 0 bases; unmatched bases: 8. The CDR3 loop is CASRGGGGSSYEQYF. CDR3 in DNA: TGTGCCAGCAGGGGTGGCGGGGGTAGCTCCTACGAGCAGTACTTC.

Worth noting for this clone: Additional DNA sequences in this sample encode the identical CDR3. The chain is built from TRBV3-1 (or the pseudogene TRBV3-2) and TRBJ1-3; TRBD1 aligns across 7 bases. CDR3 length: 15 residues. Germline V lookup: CDR1 LGHDT, CDR2 YNNKEL (reference sequence). J lost 0 bases, V lost 4 bases, and 3 bases had no gene match. The CDR3 coding sequence is TGTGCCAGCAGCCCCCGGACAGGCTCTGGAAACACCATATATTTT. It yields the protein CASSPRTGSGNTIYF.

The V and J genes are TRBV9 and TRBJ2-7, with 7 nucleotides matching TRBD2. The germline gives CDR1 SGDLS, CDR2 YYNGEE. Unmatched junction bases numbered 11, after V lost 3 bases and J lost 5 bases. This CDR3 contains 15 residues. The CDR3 nucleotides are TGTGCCAGCAGCGCCGGGGGGTTAAGCGTCGACGAGCAGTACTTC. Residues: CASSAGGLSVDEQYF.

The gene calls are TRBV11-2 and TRBJ1-1, with D possibly TRBD1 on 6 matching bases. V gave up 4 bases and J gave up 1 base, with 10 bases separating them. Germline values: CDR1 SGHAT, CDR2 FQNNGV. This CDR3 contains 14 residues. This CDR3 reads CASSSTTGNTEAFF. DNA for the CDR3: TGTGCCAGCAGCTCGACGACAGGGAACACTGAAGCTTTCTTT.

The rearrangement links TRBV3-1 (or the pseudogene TRBV3-2) to TRBJ2-7; 8 bases fit TRBD2. The CDR3 runs 16 residues. V was clipped by 0 bases and J by 6 bases; unmatched bases: 10. Germline V gene lookup returns CDR1 LGHDT and CDR2 YNNKEL (reference sequence). CDR3 in amino acids: CASSQDTTGGFSEQYF. DNA for the CDR3: TGTGCCAGCAGCCAAGACACCACGGGAGGGTTTAGCGAGCAGTACTTC.